The clone carrying this T cell receptor beta chain turned up a few times. This specimen belongs to a study of blood T cell repertoires in COVID-19. Study-level background: Some COVID-19 samples were acute and others convalescent; all came from the United States, Italy and Spain. Nucleic acid was either cDNA or gDNA, and it came from T cells, B-cell-depleted T cells, or PBMCs.

Per the authors' pipeline: The authors estimated nucleated cell counts from reference gene primer amplification. Sequencing was performed with immunoSEQ multiplex PCR; in TCRdb, only in-frame clones are kept and a portion is missing. V, J and clone size are those of that table, while D and trimming were read from the DNA. The sample has under 200,000 clones; around 79% are singletons. Germline V lookup: CDR1 SGHRS, CDR2 YFSETQ. This CDR3 region has 17 residues. V trimming: 1 base; J trimming: 6 bases; junction bases outside the gene matches: 12. This rearrangement joins TRBV5-1 to TRBJ2-2; 7 bases align to TRBD2. Sequences were obtained from peripheral blood. This clonotype originated in an older woman with COVID-19, enrolled during active disease. The CDR3 DNA follows: TGCGCCAGCAGCTTGCTGGTCCAGCGGGATTCCGCCGGGGAGCTGTTTTTT. This codes for CASSLLVQRDSAGELFF.